This record covers a single T cell receptor (beta chain). Its antigen remains undetermined. No much larger clonotype is one base removed from it; base qualities were not supplied. Profiling of TCR beta VDJ combinations and CDR3 sequences used genomic DNA as the template. An Illumina HiSeq 2000 was used for TCR repertoire sequencing. In the source study's methods: TRBV/TRBJ rearrangement plots, CDR3 size and DJ length profiles, and Simpson's diversity index were used to assess repertoires. The most abundant DNA sequence in the deep sequencing data was taken as the immunodominant clone. CDR3 amino acid sequences were screened for sharing across subjects and were compared with published repertoires and the VDJdb database. TCRdb reprocessed the public reads (quality trimming at Q25 with fastp, clone calling with MiXCR) and kept in-frame beta chains. One record per CDR3 amino acid sequence lists the most common genes and DNA. TCRdb's processing, not the authors' own work, is the source of the V and J calls. This sample comprises 150,000 to 200,000 distinct CDR3 sequences, roughly half of them detected only once. About 1.7% of the sample rests with the top ten.

This specimen belongs to a study of CD8+CD57+ T cells in acquired aplastic anemia (dated by TCRdb to about 2018). Context from the whole study: DNA extracted from sorted CD4+ and CD8+ cells had a mean of approximately 3.3 ug, with a range of roughly 0.19 to 27.4 ug. CD8+CD57+ expansion was defined as a frequency above the mean frequency observed in healthy subjects.

Here is what the overall study found, with its caveats: No significant difference in CD8+ Simpson's diversity was found between patients and healthy controls (P=0.060). Roughly 29 CD8+ CDR3 sequences were found to be shared between patients and controls, but these sequences appeared to be highly expressed in patients and within the immunodominant clones of the patients.

The patients picked for sequencing were ones in whom flow cytometry had shown an expansion of CD8+CD57+ cells. Every patient had a diagnosis of severe acquired aplastic anemia based on International Study of Aplastic Anemia and Agranulocytosis and Camitta criteria. No patient had received any therapy when blood was sampled. In the study, sorted CD4+ and CD8+ blood T cells from patients with severe aplastic anemia and from healthy subjects underwent deep sequencing of TCR repertoires. Patients were enrolled under clinicaltrials.gov protocols 00001620, 01623167, 00001397, 00071045, 00081523 and 00961064 in the USA. Ficoll-Paque density gradient centrifugation was used to isolate peripheral blood mononuclear cells. Before DNA was extracted, CD4+ and CD8+ T cells were sorted using either FACS or magnetic beads. The CDR3 covers 16 residues, taking in both the cysteine and the phenylalanine. The read is trimmed to its CDR3 DNA, 48 bases read in frame from base 1. Germline trimming amounts to 6 bases on V and 2 bases on J, with 12 as the count of junction bases outside the gene matches.

In this chain, TRBV12-3 or TRBV12-4 is recombined with TRBJ1-2; TRBD1 lines up with 7 middle nucleotides. This receptor was identified in a human donor with aplastic anemia. Sequencing input: sorted CD4+, CD8+, or CD8+CD57+ T cells (not recorded which) from PBMCs. At the DNA level, the sequence is TGTGCCAGCAGGACCGGGACAGTAGGAACCAACTATGGCTACACCTTC. It specifies CASRTGTVGTNYGYTF.